Below are 15 T cell receptor beta chains sequenced from a single sample in a study of CD8+ T cells in alopecia areata. cDNA prepared by RNA extraction and subsequent reverse transcription served as the template for sequencing. Assay: immunoSEQ multiplex PCR; the TCRdb copy retains only in-frame clones and omits some. The data contain roughly 140,000 clones, approximately 53% of them singletons. Sequencing used CD8+ T cells sorted from blood, obtained at week 0. These receptors all come from a human donor with alopecia areata.

This clone was counted a few times. The V call is TRBV18, the J call TRBJ1-5; D is undetermined. The V end was cut by 5 bases, the J end by 2 bases, with 7 bases between. The CDR3 runs to 13 residues. Germline CDR1 and CDR2: KGHSH and LQKENI. CDR3 nucleotide sequence: TGTGCCAGCTCAGGAGGGCGCAATCAGCCCCAGCATTTT. It is translated as CASSGGRNQPQHF. Using reference TRBV18 and TRBJ1-5 for the parts outside the CDR3, the full variable domain is NAGVMQNPRHLVRRRGQEARLRCSPMKGHSHVYWYRQLPEEGLKFMVYLQKENIIDESGMPKERFSAEFPKEGPSILRIQQVVRGDSAAYFCASSGGRNQPQHFGDGTRLSIL.

The chain links TRBV29-1 to TRBJ2-1; no firm D call. In germline, CDR1 is SQVTM, CDR2 ANQGSEA. V was cut by 5 bases and J by 4 bases, with 15 bases left in between. This CDR3 comprises 14 residues. CDR3 sequence reads: CSVPTPTSYNEQFF. CDR3 DNA: TGCAGCGTTCCCACCCCTACGAGTTACAATGAGCAGTTCTTC.

The chain links TRBV30 to TRBJ1-1, with D perhaps TRBD1 (5 bases). V shed 5 bases and J shed 1 base, with 8 bases lying between them. The CDR3 is made up of 12 amino acids. The germline CDR1 and CDR2 sequences are GTSNPN and SVGIG (reference sequence). The CDR3 sequence: CAWQGENTEAFF. CDR3 in DNA: TGTGCCTGGCAGGGAGAGAACACTGAAGCTTTCTTT.

V is TRBV9 and J is TRBJ1-6; TRBD1 is a possible D gene (6 bases). Trimming left V 4 bases short and J 7 bases short, with 15 bases between. Germline V gene sequence: CDR1 SGDLS, CDR2 YYNGEE. The CDR3 is 15 residues long. The CDR3 DNA reads as TGTGCCAGCAGCCCTGGGGGGCAGAAGAATTCACCCCTCCACTTT. Translating gives CASSPGGQKNSPLHF.

V gene TRBV5-4 combines with J gene TRBJ2-1; D is perhaps TRBD1 or TRBD2 (5 bases each). V was clipped by 3 bases and J by 0 bases, with 7 bases between them. CDR1 SGHNT and CDR2 YYREEE come from the germline V gene (reference sequence). The CDR3 length is 14 residues. The DNA of the CDR3 is TGTGCCAGCAGCTGGGGGAGCTCCTACAATGAGCAGTTCTTC. Its translation: CASSWGSSYNEQFF.

This clone was observed a few times. The V gene is TRBV27, the J gene TRBJ1-5; D is possibly TRBD1 (5 bases). The length of the CDR3 is 13 residues. V lost 6 bases and J 7 bases, leaving 13 bases between the germline ends. Germline V gives CDR1 MNHEY, CDR2 SMNVEV (reference sequence). The CDR3 sequence is CASSPGFWQPQHF. The CDR3 bases are TGTGCCAGCAGCCCAGGGTTTTGGCAGCCCCAGCATTTT.

By sample fraction, this clone is medium-sized. The sample carries other DNA sequences with the same CDR3. The chain uses TRBV4-3 and TRBJ1-1; D ambiguous. Trimming removed 0 bases at V and 0 bases at J, with 8 bases between. In germline, CDR1 is LGHNA, CDR2 YSLEER. This CDR3 region has 15 residues. The DNA of the CDR3 is TGCGCCAGCAGCCAAGACAGAATTATGAACACTGAAGCTTTCTTT. Translated: CASSQDRIMNTEAFF.

The CDR3 protein is CASSQDSARLYEQYF. The CDR3 DNA reads TGCGCCAGCAGCCAAGATTCGGCACGGCTCTACGAGCAGTACTTC. The rearrangement joins TRBV4-1 to TRBJ2-7; D not resolved. Trimming cost V 0 bases and J 3 bases, with 12 bases left between them. Germline V lookup: CDR1 MGHRA, CDR2 YSYEKL. CDR3 length: 15 residues.

The gene calls are TRBV4-1 and TRBJ1-1; D is perhaps TRBD1 (6 bases). Deletions cut 0 bases from V and 3 bases from J, with 23 bases between. There are 19 residues in the CDR3. CDR1 and CDR2 (germline): MGHRA, YSYEKL. CDR3 DNA sequence: TGCGCCAGCAGCCAAGATGGGGTCAGGGACACCCAAAGGGACACTGAAGCTTTCTTT. Translation gives CASSQDGVRDTQRDTEAFF.

V and J are TRBV5-6 and TRBJ2-1; D is uncertain. This CDR3 is built from 15 residues. The germline V gene encodes CDR1 SGHDT and CDR2 YYEEEE. Trimming cost V 2 bases and J 3 bases, with 12 bases left between them. The CDR3 region is CASSFHSRFYNEQFF. Written as DNA, the CDR3 is TGTGCCAGCAGCTTTCACAGTCGTTTCTACAATGAGCAGTTCTTC.

The chain is built from TRBV19 and TRBJ2-7, with 7 positions matching TRBD1. This CDR3 comprises 13 residues. V trimming: 6 bases; J trimming: 3 bases; junction bases outside the gene matches: 5. Germline V gives CDR1 LNHDA, CDR2 SQIVND (reference sequence). CDR3 nucleotide sequence: TGTGCCAGTAGCTCCGGGGACAGCTACGAGCAGTACTTC. Translated, it gives CASSSGDSYEQYF.

The chain recombines TRBV30 with TRBJ2-1; 10 nucleotides align to TRBD2. The CDR3 totals 14 residues. Germline V gene sequence: CDR1 GTSNPN, CDR2 SVGIG (reference sequence). V shed 4 bases, J shed 5 bases, and the junction held 5 bases outside the gene matches. The CDR3 DNA is TGTGCCTGGAACCGCCTAGCGGGGGACAATGAGCAGTTCTTC. Translated: CAWNRLAGDNEQFF.

This chain joins TRBV30 and TRBJ2-7; a possible D gene is TRBD2 (5 bases). The germline V and J ends were trimmed by 1 base and 1 base, with 11 bases remaining between them. CDR1 is GTSNPN and CDR2 is SVGIG in the germline V gene (reference sequence). CDR3 size: 14 residues. The CDR3 reads CAWSDGVGSYEQYF. The CDR3, as DNA: TGTGCCTGGAGTGACGGGGTGGGGTCCTACGAGCAGTACTTC.

The V call is TRBV29-1, the J call TRBJ1-2; D is unresolved. The germline V gene encodes CDR1 SQVTM and CDR2 ANQGSEA. V was pared by 4 bases and J by 6 bases, with 6 bases between. This CDR3 spans 10 amino acids. The CDR3: CSVVSDGYTF. For the CDR3, the DNA is TGCAGCGTTGTTTCCGATGGCTACACCTTC.

The chain has TRBV9 and TRBJ2-3, with D possibly TRBD2 on 5 matching bases. Trimming left V 3 bases short and J 0 bases short, with 11 bases between. Germline CDR1 SGDLS, CDR2 YYNGEE. The CDR3 has 15 residues. The chain's CDR3 is CASSGEGGSTDTQYF. CDR3 bases: TGTGCCAGCAGCGGAGAGGGCGGTAGCACAGATACGCAGTATTTT.